The rows below give T cell receptor beta chains drawn from one sample of a study of cytomegalovirus exposure and HLA in healthy donors. Clones were sequenced by immunoSEQ multiplex PCR, and TCRdb holds only the in-frame ones, with some missing. The table has about 150,000 clones, around 79% seen once. Input material: PBMCs. These receptors were obtained from a male donor in good health and CMV-seronegative. The CDR3 runs from the conserved cysteine through the conserved F or W. D genes are given only for firm matches. Some rows have no size entry. The others give once, few or many, or a class for an expanded clone.

d_gene: .
j_gene: TRBJ1-5
abundance: .
v_gene: TRBV6-6
CDR3aa: CASTPGARSSNQPQHF
CDR3nt: TGTGCCAGCACCCCTGGGGCCCGGAGCTCGAATCAGCCCCAGCATTTT

d_gene: .
j_gene: TRBJ2-2
abundance: .
v_gene: TRBV2
CDR3aa: CATVNADTGELFF
CDR3nt: TGTGCCACCGTTAACGCGGATACCGGGGAGCTGTTTTTT

d_gene: .
j_gene: TRBJ1-2
abundance: once
v_gene: TRBV6-6
CDR3aa: CASSTEPGRGNYGYTF
CDR3nt: TGTGCCAGCAGTACCGAACCCGGCCGGGGTAACTATGGCTACACCTTC

d_gene: TRBD1
j_gene: TRBJ1-1
abundance: .
v_gene: TRBV9
CDR3aa: CASSPGTGNTEAFF
CDR3nt: TGTGCCAGCAGCCCCGGGACAGGAAACACTGAAGCTTTCTTT

d_gene: .
j_gene: TRBJ1-1
abundance: few
v_gene: TRBV19
CDR3aa: CASSIRGNTEAFF
CDR3nt: TGTGCCAGTAGTATTCGGGGGAACACTGAAGCTTTCTTT

d_gene: TRBD2
j_gene: TRBJ2-5
abundance: once
v_gene: TRBV27
CDR3aa: CASSFLTSGQETQYF
CDR3nt: TGTGCCAGCAGTTTCTTGACTAGCGGCCAAGAGACCCAGTACTTC

d_gene: .
j_gene: TRBJ2-1
abundance: .
v_gene: TRBV5-1
CDR3aa: CASSRGQSTYNEQFF
CDR3nt: TGCGCCAGCAGCCGTGGACAGAGCACCTACAATGAGCAGTTCTTC

d_gene: .
j_gene: TRBJ1-6
abundance: .
v_gene: TRBV5-4
CDR3aa: CASRDFGSSYNSPLHF
CDR3nt: TGTGCCAGCAGGGATTTTGGGAGCTCCTATAATTCACCCCTCCACTTT

d_gene: .
j_gene: TRBJ1-2
abundance: .
v_gene: TRBV11-3
CDR3aa: CASSQTGGYGYTF
CDR3nt: TGTGCCAGCAGCCAAACCGGGGGCTATGGCTACACCTTC

d_gene: TRBD2
j_gene: TRBJ2-3
abundance: .
v_gene: TRBV4-1
CDR3aa: CASKGTSGGSGSTDTQYF
CDR3nt: TGCGCCAGCAAGGGGACTAGCGGGGGCTCGGGAAGCACAGATACGCAGTATTTT

d_gene: TRBD2
j_gene: TRBJ2-1
abundance: .
v_gene: TRBV10-1
CDR3aa: CASSIAGGREQFF
CDR3nt: TGCGCCAGCAGTATAGCGGGAGGACGTGAGCAGTTCTTC

d_gene: TRBD2
j_gene: TRBJ2-7
abundance: once
v_gene: TRBV4-1
CDR3aa: CASSPLPGGYEQYF
CDR3nt: TGCGCCAGCAGCCCACTGCCGGGGGGGTACGAGCAGTACTTC

d_gene: TRBD1
j_gene: TRBJ2-5
abundance: .
v_gene: TRBV4-2
CDR3aa: CASSPSTGFEETQYF
CDR3nt: TGTGCCAGCAGCCCATCGACAGGGTTTGAAGAGACCCAGTACTTC

d_gene: TRBD1
j_gene: TRBJ1-2
abundance: few
v_gene: TRBV5-5
CDR3aa: CASSLGQGVDYGYTF
CDR3nt: TGTGCCAGCAGCTTGGGACAGGGTGTAGACTATGGCTACACCTTC

d_gene: .
j_gene: TRBJ2-1
abundance: .
v_gene: TRBV19
CDR3aa: CASRGRRLDEQFF
CDR3nt: TGTGCCAGTCGTGGCAGGAGGCTGGATGAGCAGTTCTTC

d_gene: .
j_gene: TRBJ1-5
abundance: .
v_gene: TRBV30
CDR3aa: CAWSVGSNQPQHF
CDR3nt: TGTGCCTGGAGTGTCGGTAGCAATCAGCCCCAGCATTTT

d_gene: .
j_gene: TRBJ1-1
abundance: .
v_gene: TRBV10-2
CDR3aa: CASSSNRGSNTEAFF
CDR3nt: TGCGCCAGCAGTTCAAACCGGGGATCGAACACTGAAGCTTTCTTT

d_gene: .
j_gene: TRBJ1-3
abundance: .
v_gene: TRBV6-1
CDR3aa: CASSEAGISGNTIYF
CDR3nt: TGTGCCAGCAGTGAAGCGGGCATCTCTGGAAACACCATATATTTT

d_gene: TRBD2
j_gene: TRBJ2-3
abundance: .
v_gene: TRBV5-6
CDR3aa: CASSLIGGDTQYF
CDR3nt: TGTGCCAGCAGCTTGATCGGGGGGGATACGCAGTATTTT

d_gene: TRBD1
j_gene: TRBJ1-2
abundance: .
v_gene: TRBV6-5
CDR3aa: CASRRQGSGYTF
CDR3nt: TGTGCCAGCAGGCGACAGGGTAGCGGCTACACCTTC

d_gene: TRBD1
j_gene: TRBJ2-7
abundance: .
v_gene: TRBV27
CDR3aa: CASSRDRPLNSYEQYF
CDR3nt: TGTGCCAGCAGTCGGGACAGGCCTTTAAACTCCTACGAGCAGTACTTC

d_gene: TRBD2
j_gene: TRBJ2-1
abundance: .
v_gene: TRBV6-5
CDR3aa: CASKPGTSGYNEQFF
CDR3nt: TGTGCCAGCAAACCCGGGACTAGCGGATACAATGAGCAGTTCTTC

d_gene: TRBD2
j_gene: TRBJ2-3
abundance: .
v_gene: TRBV9
CDR3aa: CASRRGLAGSKSTDTQYF
CDR3nt: TGTGCCAGCAGGAGAGGACTAGCGGGATCTAAATCCACAGATACGCAGTATTTT

d_gene: TRBD2
j_gene: TRBJ2-1
abundance: .
v_gene: TRBV7-3
CDR3aa: CASSLDGLAGGNEQFF
CDR3nt: TGTGCCAGCAGCTTAGACGGACTAGCGGGGGGCAATGAGCAGTTCTTC

d_gene: TRBD1
j_gene: TRBJ1-6
abundance: .
v_gene: TRBV7-2
CDR3aa: CASSLRQGRPGAYNSPLHF
CDR3nt: TGTGCCAGCAGCCTTAGACAGGGGCGCCCGGGCGCCTATAATTCACCCCTCCACTTT

d_gene: TRBD1
j_gene: TRBJ1-2
abundance: .
v_gene: TRBV9
CDR3aa: CASSWGTVGVANYGYTF
CDR3nt: TGTGCCAGCAGCTGGGGGACAGTTGGGGTGGCTAACTATGGCTACACCTTC